This T cell receptor (beta chain) came from a study of cytomegalovirus exposure and HLA in healthy donors. Notes on this clone: Antigen specificity is unknown.

The PCR employed 60 Vbeta primers together with 13 Jbeta primers. Under the authors' procedure: A follow-up analysis tallied around 76 million unique TCR beta chains, roughly 9.9 million shared. Clones were sequenced by immunoSEQ multiplex PCR, and TCRdb holds only the in-frame ones, with some missing. V, J and clone size derive from that table, while D and trimming were established from the DNA sequence. This table has approximately 240,000 clones, around 89% appearing once. Study-wide results and caveats: Later analysis reportedly placed an Asian-associated ancestry cluster below the roughly 680-donor mean in N-insertions. An analysis that came later showed most CMV-associated TCR beta chains appearing HLA-restricted.

The V and J ends lost 0 bases and 2 bases, in that order; junction bases with no gene match: 6. This CDR3 has 19 amino acids. CDR1 SGHAT and CDR2 FQNNGV come from the germline V gene. This receptor was identified in a woman aged 18-35 years in good health and CMV-seronegative. Input material: PBMCs. The chain carries TRBV11-2 and TRBJ2-1; TRBD2 matches at 14 bases. The CDR3 is CASSLDQRTSGRTYNEQFF. The CDR3 DNA sequence: TGTGCCAGCAGCTTAGATCAAAGGACTAGCGGGAGGACCTACAATGAGCAGTTCTTC.